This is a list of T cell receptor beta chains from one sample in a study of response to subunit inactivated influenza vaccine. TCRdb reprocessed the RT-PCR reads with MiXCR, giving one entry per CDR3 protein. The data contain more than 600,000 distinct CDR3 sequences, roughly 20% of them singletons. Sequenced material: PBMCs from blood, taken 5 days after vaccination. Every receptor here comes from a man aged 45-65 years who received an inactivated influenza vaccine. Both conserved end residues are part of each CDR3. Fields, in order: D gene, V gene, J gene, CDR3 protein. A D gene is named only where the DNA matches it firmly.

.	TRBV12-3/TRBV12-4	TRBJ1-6	CASRGANSPLHF
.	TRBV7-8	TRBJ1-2	CASPPGQGGYGYTF
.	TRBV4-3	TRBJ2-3	CASSHRDSGYTQYF
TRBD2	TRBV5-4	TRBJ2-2	CASSFVSGRLGTGELFF
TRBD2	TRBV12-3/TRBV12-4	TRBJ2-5	CASITLSLTSIWETQYF
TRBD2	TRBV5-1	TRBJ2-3	CASSPGTSGNTDTQYF
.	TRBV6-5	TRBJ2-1	CASSYAPRGEQFF
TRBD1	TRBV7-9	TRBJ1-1	CASSLRDRGAEAFF
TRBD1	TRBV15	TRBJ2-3	CATSREGGISSTDTQYF
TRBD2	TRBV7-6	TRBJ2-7	CASSSARRGRSYEQYF
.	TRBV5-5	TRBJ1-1	CASSLWAAEAFF
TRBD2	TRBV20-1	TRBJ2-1	CSARGWTSHQYNEQFF
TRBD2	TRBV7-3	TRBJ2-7	CASSLQGTSDHEQYF
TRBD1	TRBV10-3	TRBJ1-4	CAISERQGVGSTNEKLFF
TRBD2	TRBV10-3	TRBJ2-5	CAISEIREGPQETQYF
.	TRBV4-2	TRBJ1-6	CASSSQGDNSPLHF
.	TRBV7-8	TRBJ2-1	CASSLMEGNNEQFF
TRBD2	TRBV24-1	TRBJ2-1	CATSVASGSNEQFF
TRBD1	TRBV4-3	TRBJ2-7	CASSQDGQGATYEQYF
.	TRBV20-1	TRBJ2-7	CSAITGGLEPFYEQYF
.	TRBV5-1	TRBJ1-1	CASSLGARVFF
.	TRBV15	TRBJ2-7	CATSRETGTYEQYF
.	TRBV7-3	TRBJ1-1	CASSLLAGGGEAFF
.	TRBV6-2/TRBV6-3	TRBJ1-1	CASSFASSMNTEAFF
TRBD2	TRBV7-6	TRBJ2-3	CASSLGLAGGPATDTQYF
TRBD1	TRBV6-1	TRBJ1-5	CASHRGTGHNQPQHF
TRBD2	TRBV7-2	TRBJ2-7	CASSLTAGELGAYEQYF
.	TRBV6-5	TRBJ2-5	CASSWWGDETQYF
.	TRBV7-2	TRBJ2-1	CASRTVANEQFF
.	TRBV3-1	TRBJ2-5	CASSQWGSDVGTQYF
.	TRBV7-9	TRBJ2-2	CASSLDGAGELFF
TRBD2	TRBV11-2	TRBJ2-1	CASSSGLVSYNEQFF
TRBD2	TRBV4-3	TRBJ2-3	CASSQADRGGTDTQYF
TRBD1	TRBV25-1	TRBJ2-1	CASERTGSLMDEQFF
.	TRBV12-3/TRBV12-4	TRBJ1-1	CASSSRLMNTEAFF
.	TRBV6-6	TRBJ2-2	CASSYSGGLFF
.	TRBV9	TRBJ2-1	CASSPPPGRMTF
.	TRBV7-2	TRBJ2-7	CASSLFGRPYEQYF